The entry below describes one TCR beta chain. This clonotype came up a few times. Its target antigen remains unknown. The record has no base qualities; no much larger clone is one base away. CDR1 and CDR2 were assigned from the germline V gene (reference sequence) as MNHEY and SMNVEV. Relative to germline, V is missing 3 bases and J is missing 4 bases, with 8 bases of the junction outside any gene match. Taken from cysteine to phenylalanine, the CDR3 has 15 residues. CDR3 DNA is the only sequence kept; it has 45 bases, read in frame from the first base. These data originate in a study of T-cell reconstitution after alpha-beta-depleted transplantation in children (dated by TCRdb to about 2016). In terms of the full investigation: Using TCR repertoire profiling, the study quantitatively followed how T-cell immune reconstitution unfolded in children after TCRalphabeta/CD19-depleted allogeneic hematopoietic cell transplantation.

The method behind the library was PCR. The sequencing machine was an Illumina HiSeq 2500. Molecular barcoding was employed in the preparation of TCR libraries, with unique molecular identifiers being used to normalize TCRbeta repertoire quantification. TCRdb reran the public reads through fastp at Q25 and MiXCR, keeping productive beta chains. Under each unique CDR3 protein, matching rows form one entry showing the most common genes and DNA. The sample includes hundreds of thousands of distinct CDR3 sequences, with 16% observed a single time. The ten largest make up 1.1% of the sample. The chain couples TRBV27 to TRBJ2-7; TRBD1 agrees with 8 junctional bases. The clonotype was recovered from a human donor who donated a stem cell graft to a child with acute myeloid leukemia. Source: PBMCs from the stem cell graft donor, taken from the stem cell graft. The bases are TGTGCCAGCAGTTTTCGGACAGGGAGGACTTACGAGCAGTACTTC. Its protein is CASSFRTGRTYEQYF.